One and the same sample provided the 18 T cell receptor beta chains below, sequenced in a study of blood T cells in healthy people across ages. Sample-barcoded 5' priming and a J-beta primer mix drove a second PCR of about 7 to 11 cycles. Each CDR3 protein is one row after TCRdb ran MiXCR on the 5' RACE reads. The data show 1,500,000 or so distinct CDR3 sequences, 45% to 70% seen once. Sequenced material: blood. All receptors derive from a man aged 18 to 29 in good health.

The chain carries TRBV29-1 and TRBJ1-5; D gene uncertain. CDR1 is SQVTM and CDR2 is ANQGSEA in the germline V gene. The CDR3 sequence is 13 residues long. Trimming left V 4 bases short and J 7 bases short, with 14 bases between. Here the CDR3 DNA reads TGCAGCGTTGCTAAGGGAGGCGGGCAGCCCCAGCATTTT. Translated: CSVAKGGGQPQHF.

This clonotype was observed once. The CDR3 spells CSAQGLAGAGGTQYF. The CDR3 bases are TGCAGTGCCCAGGGACTAGCGGGGGCAGGAGGAACCCAGTACTTC. The chain employs TRBV20-1 and TRBJ2-5, with 14 bases that match TRBD2. Trimming cost V 6 bases and J 8 bases; bases outside gene matches: 11. This CDR3 is 15 amino acids long. CDR1 and CDR2 (germline): DFQATT, SNEGSKA (reference sequence).

In its sample, this clonotype was seen a few times. The rearrangement uses TRBV20-1 and TRBJ2-7, with TRBD1 matching over 10 bases. V dropped 6 bases and J dropped 3; count of bases not matched to a gene: 11. The germline CDR1 and CDR2 sequences are DFQATT and SNEGSKA (reference sequence). The CDR3 is made up of 15 amino acids. Written as DNA, the CDR3 is TGCAGTGCAACAGACAGGGGGCGTTCGGACTACGAGCAGTACTTC. This encodes CSATDRGRSDYEQYF.

V is TRBV12-3 or TRBV12-4 and J is TRBJ1-2; TRBD1 agrees at 10 bases. There are 15 residues in the CDR3. Unmatched junction bases numbered 16, after V lost 10 bases and J lost 8 bases. CDR3 region: CATEPPPGQGWGYTF. The CDR3 coding sequence is TGTGCCACCGAGCCACCTCCGGGACAGGGGTGGGGCTACACCTTC.

The chain employs TRBV20-1 and TRBJ2-1; 8 nucleotides align to TRBD2. V trimming: 3 bases; J trimming: 4 bases; junction bases outside the gene matches: 11. The CDR3 extends over 16 amino acids. Germline V CDR1 and CDR2: DFQATT, SNEGSKA (reference sequence). The CDR3 region is CSARSPSGSRYNEQFF. DNA of the CDR3: TGCAGTGCTAGGTCCCCCAGCGGGAGTCGATACAATGAGCAGTTCTTC.

The J gene is TRBJ2-7, the V gene TRBV20-1; 10 bases are shared with TRBD1. V was pared by 1 base and J by 2 bases, with 11 bases of the junction left unmatched. The CDR3 consists of 17 residues. Germline lookup yields CDR1 DFQATT and CDR2 SNEGSKA (reference sequence). The CDR3 sequence: CSARGGQGGVSAYEQYF. For the CDR3, the DNA is TGCAGTGCTAGAGGAGGACAGGGGGGTGTGAGTGCCTACGAGCAGTACTTC.

J is TRBJ2-3 and V is TRBV20-1; TRBD2 aligns across 8 bases. J lost 1 base, V lost 2 bases, and 5 bases had no gene match. This CDR3 is 15 amino acids long. CDR1 and CDR2 (germline): DFQATT, SNEGSKA (reference sequence). CDR3 loop: CSARFETSGTDTQYF. The CDR3 nucleotides read TGCAGTGCTAGATTTGAGACTAGCGGCACAGATACGCAGTATTTT.

This clonotype was counted between two and nine times. J is TRBJ1-6 and V is TRBV12-3 or TRBV12-4; TRBD1 matches 9 bases. Trimming at V came to 3 bases and at J to 4 bases, leaving 4 bases not matched to a gene. The CDR3 runs 16 residues. The DNA of the CDR3 is TGTGCCAGCAGTTTTCGCGGGACAGGGTATAATTCACCCCTCCACTTT. Encoded protein: CASSFRGTGYNSPLHF.

A remark on this clonotype: One end of the junction varies from germline; a read error may be responsible. The CDR3: CASSQDPAEGGLNTEAFF. The CDR3 bases are TGTGCCAGTAGCCAAGATCCGGCAGAGGGGGGCCTGAACACTGAAGCTTTCTTT. The chain is built from TRBV4-2 and TRBJ1-1; D might be TRBD1 (6 bases). Germline lookup yields CDR1 LGHNA and CDR2 YNFKEQ. The CDR3 is made up of 18 amino acids.

The rearrangement links TRBV20-1 to TRBJ1-2; 7 bases match TRBD1. Germline V gene sequence: CDR1 DFQATT, CDR2 SNEGSKA (reference sequence). V lost 6 bases, J lost 6 bases, and 16 bases stayed unmatched. This CDR3 spans 15 amino acids. The CDR3 spells CSAPLDRSVGNGYTF. The CDR3 DNA sequence: TGCAGTGCCCCCTTGGACAGGTCCGTAGGGAATGGCTACACCTTC.

This clonotype was detected a few times. The chain couples TRBV10-3 to TRBJ2-4; D possibly corresponds to TRBD2 (6 bases). The CDR3 contains 14 residues. V was cut by 2 bases and J by 13 bases, with 18 bases left in between. Germline V gives CDR1 ENHRY, CDR2 SYGVKD. The CDR3 reads CAISEKTTWGEQYF. The CDR3 nucleotides read TGTGCCATCAGTGAGAAGACCACGTGGGGGGAGCAGTACTTC.

This clonotype was seen once. A junction end diverges from the germline sequence, so it may reflect a read error. This chain joins TRBV4-3 and TRBJ2-7; TRBD2 agrees at 7 bases. The CDR3 consists of 16 residues. The germline V gene has CDR1 LGHNA and CDR2 YSLEER. The CDR3 region has the DNA TGCGCCAGCAGCCAAAAGAGCGGGGCATACTCCTACAAGCAGTACTTC. Amino acids: CASSQKSGAYSYKQYF.

The V and J genes are TRBV29-1 and TRBJ2-1, with 9 bases aligning to TRBD2. Trimming cost V 1 base and J 2 bases; bases outside gene matches: 6. This CDR3 spans 16 amino acids. CDR1 and CDR2 (germline): SQVTM, ANQGSEA. The CDR3 sequence: CSVEGGSSGAYNEQFF. CDR3 bases: TGCAGCGTTGAAGGGGGGTCTAGCGGGGCCTACAATGAGCAGTTCTTC.

The chain recombines TRBV7-2 with TRBJ2-7, with TRBD2 matching over 11 bases. V shed 7 bases and J 3 bases; nucleotides not matched to a gene: 5. Germline values: CDR1 SGHTA, CDR2 FQGNSA. This CDR3 is 14 amino acids long. The CDR3 reads CASTPSGGIYEQYF. The CDR3 region has the DNA TGTGCCAGCACGCCTAGCGGGGGGATCTACGAGCAGTACTTC.

With regard to this clonotype: Just one base apart from a much larger clone, this may be a read error. This chain joins TRBV4-2 and TRBJ2-1; the match to TRBD1 covers 9 bases. Germline V gene data show CDR1 as LGHNA and CDR2 as YNFKEQ. Trimming removed 0 bases from V and 10 bases from J; junction bases left unmatched: 10. The length of the CDR3 is 16 residues. The CDR3: CASSQEGQGSPYEQFF. DNA for the CDR3: TGTGCCAGCAGCCAAGAGGGACAGGGCTCACCCTACGAGCAGTTCTTC.

This clonotype was observed a handful of times. The chain is built from TRBV4-3 and TRBJ2-1; D is tentatively TRBD1 or TRBD2 (5 bases each). V dropped 3 bases and J dropped 2 bases, with 14 bases sitting between them. The CDR3 spans 16 residues. Per the germline V gene, CDR1 is LGHNA and CDR2 is YSLEER. The CDR3: CASSQGSGPAYNEQFF. The DNA of the CDR3 is TGCGCCAGCAGCCAGGGGTCGGGACCCGCCTACAATGAGCAGTTCTTC.

The chain links TRBV20-1 to TRBJ1-2; 8 bases match TRBD1. Germline trimming cut 5 bases from V and 3 bases from J; bases unmatched to any gene: 5. Germline CDR1 DFQATT, CDR2 SNEGSKA (reference sequence). The CDR3 consists of 13 residues. CDR3 loop: CSAGDRSYYGYTF. CDR3 nucleotides: TGCAGTGCTGGGGACAGGTCCTACTATGGCTACACCTTC.

A few counts support this clonotype. CDR3 in amino acids: CASSQVSGQRDEQFF. The DNA of the CDR3 is TGTGCCAGCAGCCAAGTTTCGGGACAGAGGGATGAGCAGTTCTTC. V and J are TRBV4-2 and TRBJ2-1; 7 nucleotides line up with TRBD1. The CDR3 runs to 15 residues. The V segment lost 1 base and the J segment 8 bases; nucleotides outside the gene matches: 8. Looked up from germline, CDR1 is LGHNA and CDR2 is YNFKEQ.